This T cell receptor (beta chain) originates from a study of blood T cell repertoires in COVID-19. The overall study: Sites in the United States, Italy and Spain provided acute and convalescent COVID-19 samples. Sample material is recorded as cDNA or gDNA derived from T cells, B-cell-depleted T cells, or PBMCs.

Study members were between about 18 and 100 years old and lived in 20 to 30 US regions. Cohort placement rested on clinical history that participants reported themselves. The length of the CDR3 is 15 residues. Trimming left V 2 bases short and J 3 bases short, with 13 bases between. TCRdb's copy holds only in-frame clones and misses some; the assay was immunoSEQ multiplex PCR. The sample includes 200,000 to 250,000 clones, just over 85% of them seen just once. The J gene is TRBJ1-2, the V gene TRBV23-1; D may be TRBD1 (5 bases). TRBV23-1 is an ORF for which the function is uncertain. Material for sequencing was PBMCs or T cells enriched from blood (not recorded which). This TCR was recovered from a woman in her thirties or forties with acute COVID-19. CDR3 protein: CASSQRAGQDYGYTF. The DNA for the CDR3 is TGCGCCAGCAGTCAACGGGCAGGGCAGGACTATGGCTACACCTTC.